Presented here are 17 T cell receptor beta chains from one specimen sequenced in a study of cytomegalovirus exposure and HLA in healthy donors. The PCR was carried out with 60 Vbeta primers and 13 Jbeta primers. Sequencing was performed with immunoSEQ multiplex PCR; in TCRdb, only in-frame clones are kept and a portion is missing. Of around 140,000 clones in the sample, around 79% were seen once. Sequenced input: PBMCs. The receptors were gathered from a male donor in good health and CMV-seronegative.

This chain connects TRBV7-3 to TRBJ2-1, with 10 bases identical to TRBD2. Germline lookup yields CDR1 SGHTA and CDR2 FQGTGA. CDR3 length: 15 amino acids. V shed 5 bases, J shed 2 bases, and the junction held 3 bases outside the gene matches. The CDR3 DNA reads as TGTGCCAGCAGCACTAGCGGGATTACCTACAATGAGCAGTTCTTC. Translation: CASSTSGITYNEQFF.

This clone was seen only a few times. At one of its ends the junction is not consistent with the germline gene, which may arise from a read error. The gene calls are TRBV19 and TRBJ2-2; perhaps TRBD2 as D (5 bases). The CDR3 consists of 15 residues. In germline, CDR1 is LNHDA, CDR2 SQIVND (reference sequence). The CDR3 DNA sequence: TGTGCCAGTAGTATAAGTATGACGAACACCGGGGAGCTGTCTTTT. Translated: CASSISMTNTGELSF.

V is TRBV10-1 and J is TRBJ2-1, with 7 bases matching TRBD1. Germline values: CDR1 WNHNN, CDR2 SYGVQD (reference sequence). Unmatched junction bases numbered 15, after V lost 11 bases and J lost 8 bases. There are 14 residues in the CDR3. DNA of the CDR3: TGCGCCGGCGGGTTAGACAGGGATTTCGATGAGCAGTTCTTC. Encoded protein: CAGGLDRDFDEQFF.

J is TRBJ2-5 and V is TRBV9; D call uncertain. V shed 0 bases and J shed 0 bases, with 12 bases lying between them. Per germline, CDR1 SGDLS and CDR2 YYNGEE. The CDR3 has 16 amino acids. CDR3 DNA sequence: TGTGCCAGCAGCGTAGGAGGATCAATGTACCAAGAGACCCAGTACTTC. This gives the protein CASSVGGSMYQETQYF.

The V gene is TRBV6-5, the J gene TRBJ2-7, with D perhaps matching TRBD1 (6 bases). V shed 3 bases and J shed 0 bases, with 9 bases lying between them. Germline V gives CDR1 MNHEY, CDR2 SVGAGI. CDR3 length equals 14 residues. CDR3 in amino acids: CASSYGDNSYEQYF. The CDR3 DNA follows: TGTGCCAGCAGTTATGGGGACAACTCCTACGAGCAGTACTTC.

The rearrangement uses TRBV6-1 and TRBJ2-1; the match to TRBD2 covers 10 bases. The CDR3 sequence is 14 residues long. Germline V lookup: CDR1 MNHNS, CDR2 SASEGT. With 6 bases clipped from V and 3 bases from J, the junction kept 2 bases outside the gene matches. The CDR3 coding sequence is TGTGCCAGCAGGAGCGGGGGGGTCTACAATGAGCAGTTCTTC. This sequence encodes CASRSGGVYNEQFF.

This clone was seen only a few times. The chain links TRBV7-2 to TRBJ1-1; TRBD1 is a possible D gene (6 bases). The CDR3 sequence is 15 residues long. V lost 2 bases and J lost 1, with 11 bases in between. CDR1 and CDR2 from the germline V gene are SGHTA and FQGNSA. In nucleotides, the CDR3 is TGTGCCAGCAGCTTATCCCGGACAGCGAACACTGAAGCTTTCTTT. Its translation: CASSLSRTANTEAFF.

The chain employs TRBV15 and TRBJ1-5; D not certain. Germline CDR1 LNHNV, CDR2 YYDKDF (reference sequence). V lost 0 bases to trimming and J lost 7 bases, with 13 bases between them. CDR3 size: 15 residues. CDR3 in DNA: TGTGCCACCAGCAGAGATAAGGCAGCAGGACAGCCCCAGCATTTT. This codes for CATSRDKAAGQPQHF.

The chain recombines TRBV5-6 with TRBJ1-6; 8 bases line up with TRBD1. The CDR3 totals 17 residues. With V trimmed by 0 bases and J by 7 bases, 9 bases remained unmatched. CDR1 SGHDT and CDR2 YYEEEE come from the germline V gene. CDR3 DNA sequence: TGTGCCAGCAGCTTGGCCGTAGGCAGGGGGCGAAATTCACCCCTCCACTTT. It codes for CASSLAVGRGRNSPLHF. The full variable domain, completed using reference TRBV5-6 and TRBJ1-6, is DAGVTQSPTHLIKTRGQQVTLRCSPKSGHDTVSWYQQALGQGPQFIFQYYEEEERQRGNFPDRFSGHQFPNYSSELNVNALLLGDSALYLCASSLAVGRGRNSPLHFGNGTRLTVT.

The J gene is TRBJ2-5, the V gene TRBV7-6, with 13 bases matching TRBD2. This CDR3 spans 16 amino acids. Germline CDR1 and CDR2: SGHVS and FNYEAQ. J lost 2 bases, V lost 5 bases, and 5 bases had no gene match. CDR3 residues: CASSPRTSGGQETQYF. CDR3 nucleotide sequence: TGTGCCAGCAGCCCCCGGACTAGCGGGGGACAAGAGACCCAGTACTTC.

The J gene is TRBJ2-7, the V gene TRBV19; 7 bases match TRBD1. The CDR3 extends over 13 amino acids. After removal of 5 bases from V and 1 base from J, the junction contained 2 bases not matched to a gene. Per germline, CDR1 LNHDA and CDR2 SQIVND (reference sequence). As DNA, the CDR3 is TGTGCCAGTAGTGCGACAGGGTCCTACGAGCAGTACTTC. It encodes CASSATGSYEQYF.

The chain recombines TRBV6-6 with TRBJ2-7; 11 bases line up with TRBD1. Looked up from germline, CDR1 is MNHNY and CDR2 is SVGAGI (reference sequence). V lost 6 bases and J lost 0; bases outside the gene matches: 7. The CDR3 is 16 residues long. The CDR3 loop reads CASSTGTGGSSYEQYF. The CDR3, as DNA: TGTGCCAGCAGCACCGGGACAGGGGGGAGCTCCTACGAGCAGTACTTC.

This clone was recorded many times. V usage is TRBV6-5 and J usage is TRBJ2-1, with 9 bases lining up with TRBD2. The CDR3 has 15 residues. Looked up from germline, CDR1 is MNHEY and CDR2 is SVGAGI. V lost 1 base to trimming and J lost 6 bases; unmatched junction nucleotides: 4. CDR3: CASSYFAGGGNEQFF. The CDR3 DNA is TGTGCCAGCAGTTACTTTGCGGGAGGGGGCAATGAGCAGTTCTTC.

This clone was counted between two and nine times. J is TRBJ1-1 and V is TRBV7-3; TRBD1 is a possible D gene (5 bases). The CDR3 covers 16 residues. Germline CDR1 SGHTA, CDR2 FQGTGA. V lost 5 bases and J 0 bases, leaving 16 bases between the germline ends. CDR3 in amino acids: CASSQGSGRVNTEAFF. CDR3 coding DNA: TGTGCCAGCAGCCAGGGTTCTGGCAGGGTGAACACTGAAGCTTTCTTT. The full variable domain, rest sourced from reference TRBV7-3 and TRBJ1-1, is GAGVSQTPSNKVTEKGKYVELRCDPISGHTALYWYRQSLGQGPEFLIYFQGTGAADDSGLPNDRFFAVRPEGSVSTLKIQRTERGDSAVYLCASSQGSGRVNTEAFFGQGTRLTVV.

This clone has a handful of counts. The chain joins TRBV6-5 to TRBJ2-5, with D tentatively TRBD2 (5 bases). This CDR3 is built from 14 residues. The ends were cut back, 5 bases at V and 5 bases at J, with 15 bases in the middle. Germline CDR1 MNHEY, CDR2 SVGAGI. CDR3 DNA: TGTGCCAGCAGTCGAGGGAGAGAGGTGGAGACCCAGTACTTC. Translating it yields CASSRGREVETQYF.

This clone occurred once. The rearrangement links TRBV29-1 to TRBJ2-3; 7 bases are shared with TRBD2. Germline V gene sequence: CDR1 SQVTM, CDR2 ANQGSEA. The CDR3 covers 14 residues. The V and J ends lost 5 bases and 2 bases, in that order; junction bases with no gene match: 7. The CDR3 nucleotides read TGCAGCGTTCTGGGAGGGATAACCACAGATACGCAGTATTTT. This encodes CSVLGGITTDTQYF.

J is TRBJ2-1 and V is TRBV30; possibly TRBD1 for D (5 bases). CDR1 and CDR2 from the germline V gene are GTSNPN and SVGIG (reference sequence). The length of the CDR3 is 15 residues. V was shortened by 3 bases and J by 4 bases, with 16 bases between the two germline ends. The CDR3 protein is CAWRAGHVAYNEQFF. CDR3 sequence (DNA): TGTGCCTGGAGGGCCGGACACGTTGCATACAATGAGCAGTTCTTC. Complete variable domain (other parts from reference TRBV30 and TRBJ2-1): SQTIHQWPATLVQPVGSPLSLECTVEGTSNPNLYWYRQAAGRGLQLLFYSVGIGQISSEVPQNLSASRPQDRQFILSSKKLLLSDSGFYLCAWRAGHVAYNEQFFGPGTRLTVL.